The T cell receptor (beta chain) described here comes from a study of neoadjuvant anti-PD-1 for oral cavity cancer. Across the whole study: Nivolumab at 3 mg/kg was mostly given biweekly, three to four doses, pre-surgery. Around day 43, patients without progression received a fourth nivolumab dose before surgery. General observations from the study: After neoadjuvant nivolumab, PBMC T cell clonality was significantly higher in non-responders than responders. Pretreatment Treg/Th17 ratio correlated inversely with post-treatment tumor clonality.

Time point of the sample: after neoadjuvant nivolumab, at surgical resection. Repertoires were generated with immunoSEQ multiplex PCR, while TCRdb's copy carries only in-frame clones and drops some. The sample holds approximately 68,000 clones, 70% to 90% seen once. With regard to this clone: Its antigen is as yet unknown.

There are 11 residues in the CDR3. Germline assignment: CDR1 SGHNT and CDR2 YENEEA. V dropped 5 bases and J dropped 2 bases, with 1 base sitting between them. The rearrangement joins TRBV11-3 to TRBJ1-3; D uncertain. Sequenced here: PBMCs, sampled after nivolumab (anti-PD-1) treatment. This clonotype originated in a person between 40 and 80 years old with oral cavity squamous cell carcinoma. CDR3: CASSTGNTIYF. The CDR3 bases are TGTGCCAGCAGCACTGGAAACACCATATATTTT.